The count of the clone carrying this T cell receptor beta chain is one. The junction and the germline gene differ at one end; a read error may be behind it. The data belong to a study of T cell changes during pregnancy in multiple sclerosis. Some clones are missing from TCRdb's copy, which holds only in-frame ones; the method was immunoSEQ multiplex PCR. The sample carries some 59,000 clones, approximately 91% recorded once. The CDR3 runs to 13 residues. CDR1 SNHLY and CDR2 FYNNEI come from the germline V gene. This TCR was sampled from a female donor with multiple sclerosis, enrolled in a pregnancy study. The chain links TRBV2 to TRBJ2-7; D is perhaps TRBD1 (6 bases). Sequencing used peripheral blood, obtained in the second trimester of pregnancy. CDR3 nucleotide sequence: TGTGCCACCACCCCCGGGACATACGCCCCCTACGACTTC. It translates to CATTPGTYAPYDF.